Listed here are 19 T cell receptor beta chains from one sample, sequenced in a study of control samples from healthy donors and cancer patients. Measured with immunoSEQ multiplex PCR; TCRdb has only the in-frame clones, and not every one. The data show tens of thousands of clones, roughly 90% seen once. The sequenced material came from PBMCs. Receptors originate from a man in his forties with colorectal cancer.

The CDR3 DNA follows: TGTGCCAGCAGCGGACTAGCGGGAGGGTACGAGCAGTACTTC. It codes for CASSGLAGGYEQYF. The chain combines TRBV2 with TRBJ2-7; 15 bases are a match to TRBD2. This CDR3 contains 14 residues. Trimming took 6 bases from V and 4 from J; bases not matched to a gene: 1. Germline V gene sequence: CDR1 SNHLY, CDR2 FYNNEI.

This chain connects TRBV6-6 to TRBJ1-3, with 7 positions matching TRBD1. The CDR3 extends over 15 amino acids. Germline V CDR1 and CDR2: MNHNY, SVGAGI (reference sequence). Germline trimming cut 6 bases from V and 0 bases from J; bases unmatched to any gene: 5. CDR3 sequence reads: CASSPDRVSGNTIYF. The CDR3 DNA reads TGTGCCAGCAGCCCCGACAGGGTCTCTGGAAACACCATATATTTT.

The chain links TRBV7-9 to TRBJ2-3; possible D gene TRBD1, 6 bases. Germline V CDR1 and CDR2: SEHNR, FQNEAQ (reference sequence). V was pared by 4 bases and J by 6 bases, with 8 bases between. CDR3 length: 12 amino acids. CDR3 loop: CASSSRGDTQYF. For the CDR3, the DNA is TGTGCCAGCAGCTCCAGGGGTGATACGCAGTATTTT.

The rearrangement links TRBV12-3 or TRBV12-4 to TRBJ1-1; D gene uncertain. This CDR3 region has 13 residues. The ends were cut back, 4 bases at V and 6 bases at J, with 12 bases in the middle. CDR3: CASSWAGLAEAFF. The CDR3, as DNA: TGTGCCAGCAGTTGGGCAGGACTAGCTGAAGCTTTCTTT.

The chain recombines TRBV9 with TRBJ2-3; D possibly corresponds to TRBD1 (6 bases). Germline V CDR1 and CDR2: SGDLS, YYNGEE. The CDR3 spans 12 residues. V shed 3 bases and J shed 8 bases, with 10 bases lying between them. CDR3 loop: CASSGRGSTQYF. DNA for the CDR3: TGTGCCAGCAGCGGTAGGGGGTCTACGCAGTATTTT.

The rearrangement links TRBV18 to TRBJ2-5; TRBD1 is a possible D gene (5 bases). This CDR3 has 14 amino acids. Germline assignment: CDR1 KGHSH and CDR2 LQKENI. V dropped 3 bases and J dropped 1 base, with 9 bases sitting between them. CDR3 loop: CASSPQGSQETQYF. In DNA, the CDR3 is TGTGCCAGCTCACCGCAGGGAAGCCAAGAGACCCAGTACTTC.

The chain joins TRBV5-1 to TRBJ1-6; 11 nucleotides align to TRBD1. This CDR3 spans 19 amino acids. Germline CDR1 reads SGHRS; CDR2 reads YFSETQ. Trimming removed 2 bases from V and 4 bases from J; junction bases left unmatched: 11. CDR3 sequence reads: CASSLADGQGAGYNSPLHF. As DNA, the CDR3 is TGCGCCAGCAGCTTAGCCGACGGACAGGGGGCTGGATATAATTCACCCCTCCACTTT.

This rearrangement joins TRBV27 to TRBJ2-3; TRBD2 aligns across 9 bases. V lost 10 bases, J lost 4 bases, and 9 bases stayed unmatched. This CDR3 spans 14 amino acids. CDR1 and CDR2 (germline): MNHEY, SMNVEV (reference sequence). CDR3 amino acids: CATLDAGGSDTQYF. The DNA of the CDR3 is TGTGCCACCCTTGACGCGGGAGGGTCAGATACGCAGTATTTT.

The V and J genes are TRBV19 and TRBJ1-5, with D hard to call. This CDR3 contains 17 residues. Trimming stripped 0 bases from V and 3 bases from J, with 15 bases between. CDR1 is LNHDA, CDR2 SQIVND, per germline (reference sequence). CDR3 coding DNA: TGTGCCAGTAGTATAGAAAAGTGGAGTAGGGCCAATCAGCCCCAGCATTTT. It encodes CASSIEKWSRANQPQHF.

The chain combines TRBV27 with TRBJ2-7, with 8 bases lining up with TRBD1. Germline V gene lookup returns CDR1 MNHEY and CDR2 SMNVEV (reference sequence). This CDR3 comprises 15 residues. V trimming: 8 bases; J trimming: 3 bases; junction bases outside the gene matches: 12. The CDR3 protein is CASGVRQGSLYEQYF. CDR3 bases: TGTGCCAGCGGGGTAAGACAGGGGTCCCTCTACGAGCAGTACTTC.

V and J are TRBV4-2 and TRBJ2-3; D perhaps matches TRBD2 (5 bases). The CDR3 runs 15 residues. V lost 0 bases to trimming and J lost 1 base, with 8 bases between them. Germline V gives CDR1 LGHNA, CDR2 YNFKEQ. CDR3 DNA: TGTGCCAGCAGCCAAGATATGCGGGGCACAGATACGCAGTATTTT. It is translated as CASSQDMRGTDTQYF.

This clone was detected only a few times. The V gene is TRBV30, the J gene TRBJ2-7; either TRBD1 or TRBD2 may supply D (5 bases each). Per the germline V gene, CDR1 is GTSNPN and CDR2 is SVGIG (reference sequence). The CDR3 runs 14 residues. V lost 8 bases and J lost 3, with 20 bases in between. CDR3: CARKSKGTDYEQYF. Written as DNA, the CDR3 is TGTGCCCGAAAAAGCAAGGGGACCGACTACGAGCAGTACTTC.

This rearrangement joins TRBV18 to TRBJ2-1; D unresolved. This CDR3 spans 13 amino acids. The germline gives CDR1 KGHSH, CDR2 LQKENI. Trimming removed 3 bases at V and 7 bases at J, with 10 bases between. The CDR3 DNA reads TGTGCCAGCTCACCGGACGTTGGAAATGAGCAGTTCTTC. It encodes CASSPDVGNEQFF.

V is TRBV19 and J is TRBJ1-4, with TRBD1 identical over 8 bases. The CDR3 runs 15 residues. J lost 6 bases, V lost 4 bases, and 7 bases had no gene match. The germline V gene has CDR1 LNHDA and CDR2 SQIVND (reference sequence). Here the CDR3 DNA reads TGTGCCAGTAGTACGGACAGGGTTAGTTATGAAAAACTGTTTTTT. Translating gives CASSTDRVSYEKLFF.

V usage is TRBV24-1 and J usage is TRBJ1-2; 8 nucleotides agree with TRBD1. Germline assignment: CDR1 KGHDR and CDR2 SFDVKD. The V segment lost 7 bases and the J segment 7 bases; nucleotides outside the gene matches: 10. CDR3 size: 14 residues. The CDR3 region is CATRETGGESGYTF. In nucleotides, the CDR3 is TGTGCCACCAGAGAAACAGGGGGTGAAAGTGGCTACACCTTC.

The chain couples TRBV6-6 to TRBJ2-2, with D perhaps matching TRBD1 (5 bases). The CDR3 is 16 amino acids. V lost 2 bases and J lost 2, with 12 bases in between. Germline CDR1 MNHNY, CDR2 SVGAGI (reference sequence). The CDR3 protein is CASSYEQGSNTGELFF. DNA of the CDR3: TGTGCCAGCAGTTACGAGCAGGGCTCAAACACCGGGGAGCTGTTTTTT.

The chain is built from TRBV10-3 and TRBJ2-1; D is unclear. The CDR3 runs to 16 residues. Trimming left V 4 bases short and J 0 bases short, with 13 bases between. CDR1 and CDR2 (germline): ENHRY, SYGVKD. DNA of the CDR3: TGTGCCATCAGTGTGTGGCTGCCTAGCTCCTACAATGAGCAGTTCTTC. Protein: CAISVWLPSSYNEQFF.

This chain links TRBV4-1 with TRBJ2-1; 10 bases align to TRBD2. Germline trimming cut 0 bases from V and 7 bases from J; bases unmatched to any gene: 9. Germline CDR1 is MGHRA and CDR2 is YSYEKL. The CDR3 extends over 17 amino acids. Written as DNA, the CDR3 is TGCGCCAGCAGCCAAGATCGTACTAGCGGGACGGGGAATGAGCAGTTCTTC. This codes for CASSQDRTSGTGNEQFF.

The chain joins TRBV7-2 to TRBJ2-7; TRBD1 matches 10 bases. V was pared by 5 bases and J by 7 bases, with 11 bases of the junction left unmatched. Germline lookup yields CDR1 SGHTA and CDR2 FQGNSA. This CDR3 region has 15 residues. CDR3 sequence reads: CASSGRQGAVKEQYF. CDR3 coding DNA: TGTGCCAGCAGCGGACGACAGGGGGCCGTTAAGGAGCAGTACTTC.